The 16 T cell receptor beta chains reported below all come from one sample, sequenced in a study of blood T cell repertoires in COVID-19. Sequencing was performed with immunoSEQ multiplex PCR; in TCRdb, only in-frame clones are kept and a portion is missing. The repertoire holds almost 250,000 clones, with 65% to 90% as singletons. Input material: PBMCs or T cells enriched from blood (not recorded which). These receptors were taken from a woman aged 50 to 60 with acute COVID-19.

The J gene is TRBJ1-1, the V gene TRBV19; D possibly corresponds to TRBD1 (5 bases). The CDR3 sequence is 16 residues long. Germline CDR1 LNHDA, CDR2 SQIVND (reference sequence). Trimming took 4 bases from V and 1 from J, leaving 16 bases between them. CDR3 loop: CASSRTGKVGNTEAFF. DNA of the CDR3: TGTGCCAGTAGTAGAACAGGAAAGGTGGGGAACACTGAAGCTTTCTTT.

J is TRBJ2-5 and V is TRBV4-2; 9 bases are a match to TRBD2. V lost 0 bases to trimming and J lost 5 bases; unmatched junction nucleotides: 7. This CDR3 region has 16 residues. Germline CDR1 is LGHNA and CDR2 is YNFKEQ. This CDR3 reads CASSQESRGGPETQYF. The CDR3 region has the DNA TGTGCCAGCAGCCAAGAATCGCGGGGGGGGCCGGAGACCCAGTACTTC.

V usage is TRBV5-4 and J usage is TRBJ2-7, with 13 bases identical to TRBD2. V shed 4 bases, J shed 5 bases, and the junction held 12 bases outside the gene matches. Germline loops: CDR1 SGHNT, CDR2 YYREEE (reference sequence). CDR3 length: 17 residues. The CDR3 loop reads CASSRPITSGGAHEQYF. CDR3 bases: TGTGCCAGCAGCCGACCAATTACTAGCGGGGGGGCCCACGAGCAGTACTTC.

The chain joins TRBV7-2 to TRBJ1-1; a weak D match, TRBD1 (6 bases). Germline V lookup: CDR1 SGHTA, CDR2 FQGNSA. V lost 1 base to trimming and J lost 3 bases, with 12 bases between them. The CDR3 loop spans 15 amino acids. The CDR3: CASSLEPSGDTEAFF. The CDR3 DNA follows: TGTGCCAGCAGCTTAGAGCCTTCAGGGGACACTGAAGCTTTCTTT.

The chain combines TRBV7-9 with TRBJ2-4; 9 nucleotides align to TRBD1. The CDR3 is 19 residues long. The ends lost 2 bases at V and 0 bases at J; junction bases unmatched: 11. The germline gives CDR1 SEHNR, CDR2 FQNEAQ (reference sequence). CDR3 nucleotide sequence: TGTGCCAGCAGCTTACCCCTGGGGACAGGGTTATTAGCCAAAAACATTCAGTACTTC. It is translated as CASSLPLGTGLLAKNIQYF. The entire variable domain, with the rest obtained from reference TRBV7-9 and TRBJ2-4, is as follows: DTGVSQNPRHKITKRGQNVTFRCDPISEHNRLYWYRQTLGQGPEFLTYFQNEAQLEKSRLLSDRFSAERPKGSFSTLEIQRTEQGDSAMYLCASSLPLGTGLLAKNIQYFGAGTRLSVL.

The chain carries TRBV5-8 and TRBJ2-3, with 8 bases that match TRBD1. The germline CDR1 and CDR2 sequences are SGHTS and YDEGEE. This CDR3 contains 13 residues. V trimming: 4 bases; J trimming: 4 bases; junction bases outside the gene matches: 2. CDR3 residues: CASSMTGADTQYF. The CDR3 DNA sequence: TGTGCCAGCAGCATGACAGGGGCAGATACGCAGTATTTT.

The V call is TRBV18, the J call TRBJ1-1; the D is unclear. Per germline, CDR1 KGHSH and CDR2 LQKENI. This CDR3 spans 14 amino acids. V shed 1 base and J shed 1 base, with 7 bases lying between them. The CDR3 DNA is TGTGCCAGCTCACCACTTAGCTCGAACACTGAAGCTTTCTTT. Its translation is CASSPLSSNTEAFF.

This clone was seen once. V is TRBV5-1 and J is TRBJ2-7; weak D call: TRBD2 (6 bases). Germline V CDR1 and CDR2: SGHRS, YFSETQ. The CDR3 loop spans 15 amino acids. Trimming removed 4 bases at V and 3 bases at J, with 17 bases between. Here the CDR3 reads CASSLESGGYYEQYF. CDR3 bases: TGCGCCAGCAGCCTCGAGTCAGGAGGGTACTACGAGCAGTACTTC.

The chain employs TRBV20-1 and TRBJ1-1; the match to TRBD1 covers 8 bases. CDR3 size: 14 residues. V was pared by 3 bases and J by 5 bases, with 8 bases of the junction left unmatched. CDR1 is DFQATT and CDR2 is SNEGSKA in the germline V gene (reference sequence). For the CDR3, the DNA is TGCAGTGCTAGTGAACCCAGGACAGGGACTGAAGCTTTCTTT. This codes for CSASEPRTGTEAFF.

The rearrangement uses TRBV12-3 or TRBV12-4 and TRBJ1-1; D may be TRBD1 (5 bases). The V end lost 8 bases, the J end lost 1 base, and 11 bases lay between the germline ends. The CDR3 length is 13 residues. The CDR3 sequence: CASPGRSNTEAFF. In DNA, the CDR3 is TGTGCCAGCCCAGGGCGTTCGAACACTGAAGCTTTCTTT.

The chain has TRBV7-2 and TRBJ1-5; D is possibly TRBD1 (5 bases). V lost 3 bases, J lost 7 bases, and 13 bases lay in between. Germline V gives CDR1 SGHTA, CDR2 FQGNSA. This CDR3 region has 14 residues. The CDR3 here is CASSFVSREQPQHF. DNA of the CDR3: TGTGCCAGCAGCTTCGTCTCCAGGGAACAGCCCCAGCATTTT.

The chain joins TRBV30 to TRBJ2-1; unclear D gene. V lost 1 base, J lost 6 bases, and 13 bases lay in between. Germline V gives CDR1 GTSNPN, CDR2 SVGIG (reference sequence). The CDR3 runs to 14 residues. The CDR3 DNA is TGTGCCTGGAGTGGAAGATTGAGAGGCAATGAGCAGTTCTTC. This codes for CAWSGRLRGNEQFF.

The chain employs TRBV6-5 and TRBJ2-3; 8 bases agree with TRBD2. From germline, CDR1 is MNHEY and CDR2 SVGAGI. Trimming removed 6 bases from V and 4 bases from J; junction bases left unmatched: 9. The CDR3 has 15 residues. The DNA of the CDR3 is TGTGCCAGCAGGCCGGGGGGGCCAATCGCAGATACGCAGTATTTT. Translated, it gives CASRPGGPIADTQYF.

The CDR3 loop is CASSGTGGWSGYTF. The CDR3 region has the DNA TGTGCCAGCAGCGGGACAGGAGGGTGGAGTGGCTACACCTTC. This chain links TRBV7-2 with TRBJ1-2; 8 bases fit TRBD1. Trimming took 5 bases from V and 7 from J; bases not matched to a gene: 9. This CDR3 is built from 14 residues. Looked up from germline, CDR1 is SGHTA and CDR2 is FQGNSA.

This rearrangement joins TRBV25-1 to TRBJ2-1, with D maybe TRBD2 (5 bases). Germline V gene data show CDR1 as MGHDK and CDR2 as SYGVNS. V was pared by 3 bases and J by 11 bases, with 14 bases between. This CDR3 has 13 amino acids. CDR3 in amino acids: CASSDSRPGKQFF. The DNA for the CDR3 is TGTGCCAGCAGTGATTCGAGACCGGGGAAGCAGTTCTTC.

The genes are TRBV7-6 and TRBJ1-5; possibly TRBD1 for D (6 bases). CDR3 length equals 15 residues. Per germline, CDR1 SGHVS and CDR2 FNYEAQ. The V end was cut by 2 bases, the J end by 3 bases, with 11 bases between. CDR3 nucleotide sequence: TGTGCCAGCAGCTTAAGGGGGGGCAACAATCAGCCCCAGCATTTT. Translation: CASSLRGGNNQPQHF.